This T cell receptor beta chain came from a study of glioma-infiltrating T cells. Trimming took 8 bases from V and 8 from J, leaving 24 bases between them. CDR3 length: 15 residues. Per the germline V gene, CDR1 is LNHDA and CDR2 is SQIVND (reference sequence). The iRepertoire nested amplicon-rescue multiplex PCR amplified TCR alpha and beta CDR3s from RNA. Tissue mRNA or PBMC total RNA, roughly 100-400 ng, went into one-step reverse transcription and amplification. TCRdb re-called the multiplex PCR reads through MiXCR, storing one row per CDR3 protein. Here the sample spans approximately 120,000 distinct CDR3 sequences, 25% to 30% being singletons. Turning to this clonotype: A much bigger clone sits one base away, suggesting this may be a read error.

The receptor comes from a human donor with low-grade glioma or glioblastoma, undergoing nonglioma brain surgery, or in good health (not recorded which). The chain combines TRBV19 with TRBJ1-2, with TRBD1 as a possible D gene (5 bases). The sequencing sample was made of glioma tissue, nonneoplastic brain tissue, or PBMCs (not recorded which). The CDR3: CASLTNGGRVKGYTF. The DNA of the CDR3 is TGTGCCAGTCTAACCAACGGGGGACGGGTGAAAGGCTACACCTTC.